The present entry profiles one T cell receptor beta chain with its context. The target antigen is unknown. The junction departs from the called germline gene at one end, perhaps through a read error. This entry comes from a study of Graves' ophthalmopathy and Graves' hyperthyroidism. Study-level findings and limits: Ophthalmopathy progression predictions by the model showed about 75% specificity and roughly 70% sensitivity.

The authors amplified TCR beta CDR3 regions, and they did so from RNA transcripts for repertoire sequencing. First-round RT-PCR relied on HTBI primers, and a second-round multiplex PCR came next. Each CDR3 protein gets one entry after TCRdb re-called the multiplex PCR reads with MiXCR. Found here are 240,000 or so distinct CDR3 sequences, approximately 42% of them singletons; the top ten hold roughly 50%. Germline lookup yields CDR1 WSHSY and CDR2 SAAADI. This CDR3 spans 15 amino acids. The sample taken for sequencing was peripheral blood. This TCR was recovered from an adult man with Graves' ophthalmopathy. This chain connects TRBV10-2 to TRBJ1-4, with D uncertain. CDR3 coding DNA: TGTGCCAGCAGTCCGACACCTGCAACTAATGAAAAACTGTTTTTT. Protein: CASSPTPATNEKLFF.